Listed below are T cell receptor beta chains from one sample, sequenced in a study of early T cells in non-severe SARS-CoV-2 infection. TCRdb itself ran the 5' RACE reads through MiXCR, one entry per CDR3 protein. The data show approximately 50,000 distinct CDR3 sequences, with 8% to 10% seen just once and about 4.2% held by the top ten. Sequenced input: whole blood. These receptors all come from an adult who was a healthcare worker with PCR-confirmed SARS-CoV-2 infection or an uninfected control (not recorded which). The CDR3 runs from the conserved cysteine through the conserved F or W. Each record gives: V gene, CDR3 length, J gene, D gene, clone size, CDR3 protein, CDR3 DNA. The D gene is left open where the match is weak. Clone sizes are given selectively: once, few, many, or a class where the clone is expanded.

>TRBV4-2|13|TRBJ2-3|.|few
CASSQGRDSAQYF
TGTGCCAGCAGCCAAGGACGGGACTCTGCGCAGTATTTT
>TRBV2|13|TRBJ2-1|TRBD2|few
CASGVGGYNEQFF
TGTGCCAGCGGGGTGGGAGGGTACAATGAGCAGTTCTTC
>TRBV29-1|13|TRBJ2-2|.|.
CSVRIANTGELFF
TGCAGCGTAAGAATCGCGAACACCGGGGAGCTGTTTTTT
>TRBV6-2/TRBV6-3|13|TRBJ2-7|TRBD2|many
CASSYREGYEQYF
TGTGCCAGCAGTTACAGGGAGGGATACGAGCAGTACTTC
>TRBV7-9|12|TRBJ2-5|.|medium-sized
CASSLARETQYF
TGTGCCAGCAGCTTAGCCCGAGAGACCCAGTACTTC
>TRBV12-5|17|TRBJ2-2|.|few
CASGLVLNRANTGELFF
TGTGCTAGTGGTTTGGTACTGAACAGGGCGAACACCGGGGAGCTGTTTTTT
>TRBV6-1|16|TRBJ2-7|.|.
CASSEWGGSTTYEQYF
TGTGCCAGCAGTGAATGGGGGGGCAGTACAACCTACGAGCAGTACTTC
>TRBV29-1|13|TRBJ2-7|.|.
CSVVQGSSYEQYF
TGCAGCGTTGTGCAGGGAAGCTCCTACGAGCAGTACTTC
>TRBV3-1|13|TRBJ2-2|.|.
CASSPSGGGELFF
TGTGCCAGCAGCCCCAGTGGGGGCGGGGAGCTGTTTTTT
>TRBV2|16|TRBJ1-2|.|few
CATYPQRETLFYGYTF
TGTGCCACTTACCCACAGCGGGAAACCCTTTTCTATGGCTACACCTTC
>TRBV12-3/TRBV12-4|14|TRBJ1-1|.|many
CASGSSGGNTEAFF
TGTGCCAGCGGGTCCTCTGGGGGGAACACTGAAGCTTTCTTT
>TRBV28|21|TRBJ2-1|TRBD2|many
CASSLWGAADITSGSNNEQFF
TGTGCCAGCAGTTTATGGGGGGCGGCGGATATTACTAGCGGAAGTAACAATGAGCAGTTCTTC
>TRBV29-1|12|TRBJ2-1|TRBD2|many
CTTLAEYNEQFF
TGCACCACACTAGCGGAATACAATGAGCAGTTCTTC
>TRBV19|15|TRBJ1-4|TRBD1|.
CASWDRDVTNEKLFF
TGTGCCAGTTGGGACAGGGATGTTACTAATGAAAAACTGTTTTTT
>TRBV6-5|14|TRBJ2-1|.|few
CASRGRDSYNEQFF
TGTGCCAGCAGGGGGAGGGACAGTTACAATGAGCAGTTCTTC
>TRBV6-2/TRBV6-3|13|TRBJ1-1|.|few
CASSQHGTAGAFF
TGTGCCAGCAGTCAACACGGGACGGCCGGGGCTTTCTTT
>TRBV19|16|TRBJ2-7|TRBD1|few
CASSETQGVRGYEQYF
TGTGCCAGTAGTGAAACCCAGGGGGTCCGAGGATACGAGCAGTACTTC
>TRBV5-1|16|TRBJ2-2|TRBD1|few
CASSDQGTGLTGELFF
TGCGCCAGCAGCGATCAAGGGACAGGGCTCACCGGGGAGCTGTTTTTT
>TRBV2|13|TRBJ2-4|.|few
CASSGTPDSIQYF
TGTGCCAGCAGCGGGACTCCAGATAGCATTCAGTACTTC
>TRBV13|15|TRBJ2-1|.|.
CASSLGGDRYNEQFF
TGTGCCAGCAGCTTAGGGGGGGACCGGTACAATGAGCAGTTCTTC
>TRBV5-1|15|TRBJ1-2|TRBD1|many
CASSLDPGTGVGYTF
TGCGCCAGCAGCTTGGACCCTGGGACAGGCGTAGGCTACACCTTC
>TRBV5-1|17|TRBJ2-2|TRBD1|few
CASSSVTGGAYTGELFF
TGCGCCAGCAGCTCGGTCACAGGGGGCGCTTACACCGGGGAGCTGTTTTTT
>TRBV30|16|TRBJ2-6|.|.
CAFCPPLISGANVLTF
TGTGCCTTCTGTCCCCCTCTTATCTCTGGGGCCAACGTCCTGACTTTC
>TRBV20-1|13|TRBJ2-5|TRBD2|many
CSATLAGRETQYF
TGCAGTGCTACTTTAGCGGGCAGGGAGACCCAGTACTTC
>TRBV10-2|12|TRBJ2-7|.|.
CASKDGVYEQYF
TGCGCCAGCAAAGACGGGGTCTACGAGCAGTACTTC
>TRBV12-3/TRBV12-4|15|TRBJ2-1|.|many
CASSSHGVGNNEQFF
TGTGCCAGCAGTTCCCACGGGGTGGGGAACAATGAGCAGTTCTTC
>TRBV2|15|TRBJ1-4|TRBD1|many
CASSVTGAIWEKLFF
TGTGCCAGCAGTGTAACAGGGGCGATTTGGGAAAAACTGTTTTTT
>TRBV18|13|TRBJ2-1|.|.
CASSLNGQLEQFF
TGTGCCAGCTCACTAAACGGACAATTGGAGCAGTTCTTC
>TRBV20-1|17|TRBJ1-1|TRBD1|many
CSAIPRTGVMANTEAFF
TGCAGTGCCATTCCTCGGACAGGCGTCATGGCGAACACTGAAGCTTTCTTT
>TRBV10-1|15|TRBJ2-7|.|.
CASSESAGSVDEQYF
TGCGCCAGCAGTGAGTCAGCAGGGTCGGTGGACGAGCAGTACTTC
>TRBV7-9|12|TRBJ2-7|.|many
CASSLNSGEQYF
TGTGCCAGCAGCTTAAACTCGGGGGAGCAGTACTTC
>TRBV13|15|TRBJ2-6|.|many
CASSIYGSGANVLTF
TGTGCCAGCAGCATTTATGGCTCTGGGGCCAACGTCCTGACTTTC
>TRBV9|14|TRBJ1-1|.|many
CASSTTYGATEAFF
TGTGCCAGCAGCACGACATACGGCGCCACTGAAGCTTTCTTT
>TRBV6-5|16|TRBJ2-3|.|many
CASSYGLELSTDTQYF
TGTGCCAGCAGTTACGGGCTAGAGCTGAGCACAGATACGCAGTATTTT
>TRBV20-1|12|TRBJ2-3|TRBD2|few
CSAHRTRDTQYF
TGCAGTGCGCATAGGACTAGAGATACGCAGTATTTT
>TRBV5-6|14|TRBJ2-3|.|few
CASSLGVTTDTQYF
TGTGCCAGCAGCTTGGGAGTTACCACAGATACGCAGTATTTT
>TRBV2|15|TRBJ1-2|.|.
CASSETGFPIGGYTF
TGTGCCAGCAGTGAAACAGGTTTTCCTATCGGCGGCTACACCTTC
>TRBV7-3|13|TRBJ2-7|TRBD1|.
CASSRTGDYEQYF
TGTGCCAGCAGCCGGACAGGGGACTACGAGCAGTACTTC
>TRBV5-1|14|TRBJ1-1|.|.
CASSKGGMNTEAFF
TGCGCCAGCAGCAAGGGAGGGATGAACACTGAAGCTTTCTTT
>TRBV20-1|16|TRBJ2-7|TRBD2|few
CSALGASTSGRFGQYF
TGCAGTGCTCTAGGGGCTTCAACTAGCGGGAGGTTCGGGCAGTACTTC
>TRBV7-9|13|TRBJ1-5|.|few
CASQAGLNQPQHF
TGTGCCAGTCAAGCAGGGCTCAATCAGCCCCAGCATTTT
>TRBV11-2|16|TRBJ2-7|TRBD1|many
CASSRSTGGGSYEQYF
TGTGCCAGCAGCCGATCGACAGGGGGCGGCTCCTACGAGCAGTACTTC
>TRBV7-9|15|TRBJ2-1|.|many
CASGRTGGSYNEQFF
TGTGCCAGCGGAAGAACTGGCGGCTCCTACAATGAGCAGTTCTTC
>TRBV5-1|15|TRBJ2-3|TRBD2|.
CASKSGTSGAPAQYF
TGCGCCAGCAAGTCCGGGACTAGCGGGGCCCCAGCGCAGTATTTT
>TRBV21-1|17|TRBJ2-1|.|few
CASSKTEGGTIYNEQFF
TGTGCCAGCAGCAAAACGGAAGGCGGGACTATCTACAATGAGCAGTTCTTC
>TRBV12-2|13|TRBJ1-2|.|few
CASRFGQHYGYTF
TGTGCAAGTCGCTTCGGTCAGCACTATGGCTACACCTTC
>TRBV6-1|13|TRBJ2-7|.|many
CASSEVINYEQYF
TGTGCCAGCAGTGAAGTTATCAATTACGAGCAGTACTTC
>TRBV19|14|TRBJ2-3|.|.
CASRYRSYTDTQYF
TGTGCCAGTAGATATCGCAGTTACACAGATACGCAGTATTTT
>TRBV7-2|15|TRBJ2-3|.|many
CASSLGRTGTDTQYF
TGTGCCAGCAGCTTAGGGAGGACCGGCACAGATACGCAGTATTTT
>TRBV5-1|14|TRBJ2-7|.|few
CASSPVRADYEQYF
TGCGCCAGCAGTCCTGTCCGGGCAGACTACGAGCAGTACTTC
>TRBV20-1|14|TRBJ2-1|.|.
CSASLRSSYNEQFF
TGCAGTGCTAGCCTCCGAAGCTCCTACAATGAGCAGTTCTTC
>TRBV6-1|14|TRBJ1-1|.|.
CASSEVNSNTEAFF
TGTGCCAGCAGTGAAGTCAATTCAAATACTGAAGCTTTCTTT
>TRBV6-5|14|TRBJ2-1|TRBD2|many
CASSGRLAGGEQFF
TGTGCCAGCAGTGGCAGACTAGCGGGCGGTGAGCAGTTCTTC
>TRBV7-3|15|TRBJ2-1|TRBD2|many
CASSSSPGLVNEQFF
TGTGCCAGCAGCTCCTCCCCGGGACTAGTGAATGAGCAGTTCTTC
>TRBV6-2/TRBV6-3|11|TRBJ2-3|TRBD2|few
CASSPGGTQYF
TGTGCCAGCAGCCCGGGGGGTACGCAGTATTTT
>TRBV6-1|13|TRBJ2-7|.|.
CASSESGGFSQYF
TGTGCCAGCAGTGAAAGCGGCGGTTTTTCGCAGTACTTC
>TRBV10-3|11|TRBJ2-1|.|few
CAISLGNEQFF
TGTGCCATCAGCCTGGGGAATGAGCAGTTCTTC
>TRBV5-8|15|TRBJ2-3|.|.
CASSLGDGFTDTQYF
TGTGCCAGCAGTCTTGGGGACGGATTCACAGATACGCAGTATTTT
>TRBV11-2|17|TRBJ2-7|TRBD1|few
CASSLDLGTARSYEQYF
TGTGCCAGCAGCTTAGATTTAGGGACAGCCCGCTCCTACGAGCAGTACTTC
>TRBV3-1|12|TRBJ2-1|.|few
CASSRAYNEQFF
TGTGCCAGCAGCCGGGCCTACAATGAGCAGTTCTTC